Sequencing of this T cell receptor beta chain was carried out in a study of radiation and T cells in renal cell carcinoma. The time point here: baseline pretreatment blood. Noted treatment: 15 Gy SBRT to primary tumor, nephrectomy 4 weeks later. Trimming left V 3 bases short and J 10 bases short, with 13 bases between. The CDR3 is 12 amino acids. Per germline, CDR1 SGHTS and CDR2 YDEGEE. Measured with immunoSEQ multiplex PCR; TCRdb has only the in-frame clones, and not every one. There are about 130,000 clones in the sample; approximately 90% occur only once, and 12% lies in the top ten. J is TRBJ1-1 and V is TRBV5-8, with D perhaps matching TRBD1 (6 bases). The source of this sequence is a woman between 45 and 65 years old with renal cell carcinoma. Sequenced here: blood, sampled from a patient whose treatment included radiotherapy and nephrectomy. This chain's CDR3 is CASSSRGGAAFF. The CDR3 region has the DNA TGTGCCAGCAGCTCGCGCGGGGGGGCAGCTTTCTTT.